This T cell receptor (beta chain) was recorded in a study of blood T cells in healthy people across ages. Study results and caveats: Estimates based on one million T cells were treated as lower bounds. Naive and antigen-experienced cells were not separated, limiting conclusive comparison.

The second PCR ran about 7 to 12 cycles with a sample-barcoded 5' primer and J-beta primers. TCRdb reprocessed the 5' RACE reads via MiXCR and lists one record per CDR3 protein. The sample lists around 1,000,000 distinct CDR3 sequences; roughly two fifths were seen once. A note on this clonotype: The antigen remains undetermined.

The CDR3 spans 13 residues. Germline V gene data show CDR1 as MGHDK and CDR2 as SYGVNS. The germline V and J ends were trimmed by 2 bases and 4 bases, with 8 bases remaining between them. Sequenced input: blood. This clonotype was obtained from a man aged 18 to 30 in good health. The chain carries TRBV25-1 and TRBJ1-1; D is unclear. CDR3 sequence: CASSETPSTEAFF. Written as DNA, the CDR3 is TGTGCCAGCAGTGAAACCCCTTCCACTGAAGCTTTCTTT.